This is a list of T cell receptor beta chains from one sample in a study of blood T cells in healthy people across ages. MiXCR, applied by TCRdb to the 5' RACE reads, yields one record per CDR3 protein. The table records roughly 1.9 million distinct CDR3 sequences, around 40% of them present only once. The sequenced sample consisted of blood. The receptors come from a human donor in good health. Both conserved end residues are part of each CDR3.

TRBV20-1	TRBJ2-7	CSARDRRRLTYEQYF
TRBV5-1	TRBJ1-1	CASSSGTGNLMNTEAFF
TRBV27	TRBJ2-6	CASSFDRGKGGANVLTF
TRBV20-1	TRBJ1-5	CSATGGGSNQPQHF
TRBV4-3	TRBJ2-5	CASSRGLAGGREETQYF
TRBV20-1	TRBJ1-1	CSARLQSWWRGWLLMTEAFF
TRBV20-1	TRBJ1-2	CSARGVGQGYGYTF
TRBV29-1	TRBJ1-1	CSVGRILRGQGNTEAFF
TRBV29-1	TRBJ2-3	CSVDPPGDRGHITQYF
TRBV7-2	TRBJ1-6	CASSSEPPYNSPLHF
TRBV10-3	TRBJ2-7	CAIKEETRVAEQYF
TRBV28	TRBJ1-4	CASSPKAGFNEKLFF
TRBV11-3	TRBJ1-1	CASRTNRDGTEAFF
TRBV4-3	TRBJ2-3	CASSQDVGQGDTQYF
TRBV12-3/TRBV12-4	TRBJ1-5	CASSFGGGGDQPQHF
TRBV7-2	TRBJ2-1	CASARGQNNEQFF
TRBV9	TRBJ2-7	CASSPAQGDTAQYF
TRBV5-1	-	CASSPHLRDEQYF
TRBV4-1	TRBJ2-1	CASSQGSGGAFDEQFF
TRBV4-3	TRBJ2-5	CASSQDPAPGGETQYF